These 31 T cell receptor beta chains were sequenced from one sample in a study of radiotherapy plus CTLA-4 blockade in lung cancer. Profiling relied on immunoSEQ multiplex PCR, and the TCRdb table lists in-frame clones only, not all of them. The sample carries about 86,000 clones, under 85% recorded once. The sample was peripheral blood, taken from a patient treated with radiotherapy plus ipilimumab. The receptors derive from a human donor with non-small cell lung cancer who had stable disease on radiotherapy plus ipilimumab.

The chain couples TRBV27 to TRBJ2-3; 8 bases are a match to TRBD2. Germline V gene lookup returns CDR1 MNHEY and CDR2 SMNVEV (reference sequence). The V and J ends lost 3 bases and 1 base, in that order; junction bases with no gene match: 12. This CDR3 spans 18 amino acids. This CDR3 is CASSFLGLGGTRTDTQYF. The CDR3 DNA reads TGTGCCAGCAGTTTTCTGGGACTAGGAGGGACCCGCACAGATACGCAGTATTTT.

This sequence joins TRBV7-9 and TRBJ1-1; D not certain. The CDR3 runs to 11 residues. In germline, CDR1 is SEHNR, CDR2 FQNEAQ (reference sequence). V dropped 7 bases and J dropped 7 bases, with 10 bases sitting between them. CDR3 bases: TGTGCCAGCACTTCCCGGAGTGAAGCTTTCTTT. Amino acid sequence: CASTSRSEAFF.

The chain uses TRBV6-1 and TRBJ2-7; tentative D call: TRBD1 (5 bases). The length of the CDR3 is 13 residues. Germline V gives CDR1 MNHNS, CDR2 SASEGT. V was cut by 6 bases and J by 2 bases, with 11 bases left in between. The CDR3 coding sequence is TGTGCCAGCAGGCACAGGACCCCCTACGAGCAGTACTTC. This translates into CASRHRTPYEQYF.

This clone has a handful of counts. The chain carries TRBV9 and TRBJ1-3, with no clear D. CDR3 length equals 16 residues. Germline values: CDR1 SGDLS, CDR2 YYNGEE. V lost 0 bases and J lost 0, with 10 bases in between. The CDR3, as DNA: TGTGCCAGCAGCGTAGACGGCCTATCCTCTGGAAACACCATATATTTT. This gives the protein CASSVDGLSSGNTIYF.

The J gene is TRBJ1-5, the V gene TRBV30; D not certain. V lost 0 bases, J lost 9 bases, and 9 bases lay in between. The CDR3 covers 12 residues. CDR1 is GTSNPN, CDR2 SVGIG, per germline (reference sequence). CDR3 coding DNA: TGTGCCTGGAGTGTAACCCGCGGGCCCCAGCATTTT. The encoded protein is CAWSVTRGPQHF.

This clone was seen a handful of times. This chain uses TRBV28 with TRBJ2-2; D may correspond to TRBD1 or TRBD2 (5 bases each). The CDR3 contains 12 residues. In germline, CDR1 is MDHEN, CDR2 SYDVKM. The V end was cut by 11 bases, the J end by 0 bases, with 7 bases between. The CDR3 DNA reads as TGTGCCGGGGGTTCGAACACCGGGGAGCTGTTTTTT. Its translation is CAGGSNTGELFF.

The rearrangement links TRBV7-8 to TRBJ1-5; D might be TRBD1 (5 bases). The CDR3 length is 16 residues. Per the germline V gene, CDR1 is SGHVS and CDR2 is FQNEAQ. The ends were cut back, 4 bases at V and 7 bases at J, with 20 bases in the middle. CDR3: CASSWAPGLLRQPQHF. The CDR3 nucleotides are TGTGCCAGCAGCTGGGCACCGGGACTTCTAAGGCAGCCCCAGCATTTT.

The chain recombines TRBV19 with TRBJ2-1; 14 nucleotides match TRBD2. The V gene's germline CDR1 is LNHDA and CDR2 SQIVND (reference sequence). CDR3 length equals 17 residues. The junction had 10 bases not matched to a gene; V was cut back by 4 bases and J by 8 bases. The DNA for the CDR3 is TGTGCCAGTAGTAGACTAGCGGGAGGGCCTCGACCCGATGAGCAGTTCTTC. Translated: CASSRLAGGPRPDEQFF.

The J gene is TRBJ1-5, the V gene TRBV29-1; tentative D call: TRBD1 (6 bases). There are 13 residues in the CDR3. Germline loops: CDR1 SQVTM, CDR2 ANQGSEA. The CDR3 DNA reads as TGCAACGTCGCTTTAGGGGGGTCTCAGCCCCAGCATTTT. It translates to CNVALGGSQPQHF.

This clone appeared a single time. The chain carries TRBV6-1 and TRBJ2-3; D is unresolved. The CDR3 extends over 11 amino acids. The V gene's germline CDR1 is MNHNS and CDR2 SASEGT. The V end was cut by 5 bases, the J end by 2 bases, with 2 bases between. CDR3 nucleotides: TGTGCCAGCAGTCCCACAGATACGCAGTATTTT. Residues: CASSPTDTQYF.

CDR3 protein: CASSPDRQFNQPQHF. The DNA for the CDR3 is TGTGCCAGCTCACCCGATAGACAGTTCAATCAGCCCCAGCATTTT. This chain joins TRBV18 and TRBJ1-5; the D gene is possibly TRBD1 (5 bases). The CDR3 has 15 amino acids. The germline gives CDR1 KGHSH, CDR2 LQKENI. V was clipped by 3 bases and J by 3 bases, with 12 bases between them.

The V and J genes are TRBV11-2 and TRBJ2-6; TRBD1 might be the D (5 bases). CDR1 is SGHAT, CDR2 FQNNGV, per germline. V dropped 5 bases and J dropped 1 base, with 18 bases sitting between them. The CDR3 loop spans 18 amino acids. CDR3 sequence (DNA): TGTGCCAGCAGCCATTTTCATAAACAGGCTTCTGGGGCCAACGTCCTGACTTTC. It codes for CASSHFHKQASGANVLTF.

The chain employs TRBV2 and TRBJ2-2, with 11 bases matching TRBD2. The germline V gene has CDR1 SNHLY and CDR2 FYNNEI. Losses at the gene ends were 6 bases for V and 3 bases for J; bases not matched to a gene: 0. The CDR3 extends over 14 amino acids. The CDR3 protein is CASRGLADTGELFF. CDR3 DNA: TGTGCCAGCAGGGGACTAGCGGACACCGGGGAGCTGTTTTTT.

The chain recombines TRBV27 with TRBJ2-7; 7 bases match TRBD2. This CDR3 region has 16 residues. V lost 4 bases and J lost 2; bases outside the gene matches: 11. The V gene's germline CDR1 is MNHEY and CDR2 SMNVEV (reference sequence). In nucleotides, the CDR3 is TGTGCCAGCAGTTACACCGTAGCGGGCGCCACCTACGAGCAGTACTTC. It translates to CASSYTVAGATYEQYF.

The gene calls are TRBV7-3 and TRBJ1-2; 9 bases are a match to TRBD1. The germline gives CDR1 SGHTA, CDR2 FQGTGA. This CDR3 is built from 16 residues. J was trimmed by 2 bases and V by 5 bases; bases with no gene match: 9. The CDR3: CASSARPGTGNYGYTF. CDR3 nucleotide sequence: TGTGCCAGCAGCGCAAGGCCCGGGACAGGGAACTATGGCTACACCTTC.

V usage is TRBV19 and J usage is TRBJ2-1; 7 bases are a match to TRBD2. There are 15 residues in the CDR3. Germline loops: CDR1 LNHDA, CDR2 SQIVND (reference sequence). V lost 4 bases, J lost 2 bases, and 5 bases stayed unmatched. The CDR3 DNA sequence: TGTGCCAGTAGTACTAGCGGAGCGGCCTACAATGAGCAGTTCTTC. This sequence encodes CASSTSGAAYNEQFF.

V gene TRBV6-1 combines with J gene TRBJ1-6, with D maybe TRBD1 (5 bases). Germline assignment: CDR1 MNHNS and CDR2 SASEGT. V was clipped by 7 bases and J by 0 bases, with 10 bases between them. The CDR3 is 15 amino acids. The CDR3 is CASIGASSYNSPLHF. CDR3 DNA: TGTGCCAGCATTGGGGCCAGCTCCTATAATTCACCCCTCCACTTT.

CDR3 loop: CASSRGNLNEKLFF. In DNA form, the CDR3 reads TGTGCCAGCAGCCGGGGGAACCTTAATGAAAAACTGTTTTTT. The rearrangement uses TRBV11-2 and TRBJ1-4, with D possibly TRBD1 on 5 matching bases. The V and J ends lost 5 bases and 4 bases respectively, with 11 bases between them. Germline lookup yields CDR1 SGHAT and CDR2 FQNNGV. The CDR3 consists of 14 residues.

In DNA, the CDR3 is TGTGCCAGCAGTTTCCCCCCCTTAGAGGGGGCGTGGGAGACCCAGTACTTC. Its protein is CASSFPPLEGAWETQYF. The V call is TRBV27, the J call TRBJ2-5; 7 positions agree with TRBD1. V dropped 3 bases and J dropped 5; count of bases not matched to a gene: 15. The CDR3 contains 17 residues. Germline CDR1 is MNHEY and CDR2 is SMNVEV (reference sequence).

The genes are TRBV20-1 and TRBJ2-1; TRBD2 might be the D (5 bases). The CDR3 sequence is 11 residues long. Per germline, CDR1 DFQATT and CDR2 SNEGSKA (reference sequence). The ends were cut back, 0 bases at V and 13 bases at J, with 10 bases in the middle. In DNA, the CDR3 is TGCAGTGCTAGAGAGGACTCCGGCCAGTTCTTC. Translation gives CSAREDSGQFF.

This clone was detected only a few times. This chain connects TRBV2 to TRBJ2-7; D not certain. The CDR3 has 12 residues. V lost 5 bases to trimming and J lost 3 bases, with 8 bases between them. The germline V gene has CDR1 SNHLY and CDR2 FYNNEI. The CDR3 DNA follows: TGTGCCAGCAGTCAGAGCTACTACGAGCAGTACTTC. Its translation is CASSQSYYEQYF.

This rearrangement joins TRBV9 to TRBJ2-1; D gene ambiguous. CDR1 is SGDLS and CDR2 is YYNGEE in the germline V gene. CDR3 length equals 13 residues. With 3 bases removed from V and 0 bases from J, the gap between germline ends came to 4 bases. In DNA form, the CDR3 reads TGTGCCAGCAGCGGGAACTCCTACAATGAGCAGTTCTTC. This gives the protein CASSGNSYNEQFF.

This chain uses TRBV7-9 with TRBJ1-1; 7 bases are shared with TRBD1. In germline, CDR1 is SEHNR, CDR2 FQNEAQ (reference sequence). CDR3 length equals 14 residues. Trimming cost V 6 bases and J 2 bases; bases outside gene matches: 6. CDR3 nucleotides: TGTGCCAGCAGGCCTACAGGGGCCAACACTGAAGCTTTCTTT. Amino acid sequence: CASRPTGANTEAFF.

The CDR3 DNA reads TGTGCCAGCAGCCCTCAGGGTAATCAGCCCCAGCATTTT. This translates into CASSPQGNQPQHF. V is TRBV7-2 and J is TRBJ1-5, with D possibly matching TRBD1 (5 bases). V was clipped by 5 bases and J by 4 bases, with 9 bases between them. This CDR3 comprises 13 residues. CDR1 and CDR2 (germline): SGHTA, FQGNSA.

This clone showed up just once. This sequence joins TRBV28 and TRBJ2-5, with D uncertain. V was cut by 2 bases and J by 6 bases, with 4 bases left in between. Looked up from germline, CDR1 is MDHEN and CDR2 is SYDVKM. The CDR3 has 11 residues. CDR3 DNA sequence: TGTGCCAGCAGTTTAGGAAAGACCCAGTACTTC. Amino acid sequence: CASSLGKTQYF.

The CDR3 DNA follows: TGTGCCAGCAGCTTAGAACCCCGCTACGAGCAGTACTTC. Protein product: CASSLEPRYEQYF. The chain is built from TRBV7-8 and TRBJ2-7; the D is unclear. Germline CDR1 SGHVS, CDR2 FQNEAQ. The CDR3 runs to 13 residues. Trimming took 1 base from V and 3 from J, leaving 7 bases between them. Full variable domain (remainder filled in from reference TRBV7-8 and TRBJ2-7): GAGVSQSPRYKVAKRGQDVALRCDPISGHVSLFWYQQALGQGPEFLTYFQNEAQLDKSGLPSDRFFAERPEGSVSTLKIQRTQQEDSAVYLCASSLEPRYEQYFGPGTRLTVT.

V gene TRBV28 combines with J gene TRBJ1-5; 12 bases align to TRBD1. V shed 5 bases and J 0 bases; nucleotides not matched to a gene: 11. The CDR3 extends over 19 amino acids. CDR1 is MDHEN and CDR2 is SYDVKM in the germline V gene. CDR3 region: CASSTQGQGARNSNQPQHF. The CDR3 nucleotides are TGTGCCAGCAGTACCCAGGGACAGGGGGCAAGAAATAGCAATCAGCCCCAGCATTTT. Filled out from reference TRBV28 and TRBJ1-5, the complete variable domain reads DVKVTQSSRYLVKRTGEKVFLECVQDMDHENMFWYRQDPGLGLRLIYFSYDVKMKEKGDIPEGYSVSREKKERFSLILESASTNQTSMYLCASSTQGQGARNSNQPQHFGDGTRLSIL.

V and J are TRBV30 and TRBJ2-7; perhaps TRBD1 as D (5 bases). The V and J ends lost 6 bases and 2 bases respectively, with 17 bases between them. Germline V CDR1 and CDR2: GTSNPN, SVGIG (reference sequence). This CDR3 has 14 residues. CDR3 residues: CACSQGLGTYEQYF. The DNA for the CDR3 is TGTGCCTGCTCCCAGGGCTTAGGCACCTACGAGCAGTACTTC.

The chain couples TRBV28 to TRBJ1-1; D gene unclear. There are 13 residues in the CDR3. V shed 5 bases and J shed 2 bases, with 9 bases lying between them. Germline-derived CDR1 and CDR2 are MDHEN and SYDVKM. CDR3 protein: CASSKTGNTEAFF. The CDR3 DNA is TGTGCCAGCAGTAAGACGGGAAACACTGAAGCTTTCTTT. The variable domain in full, completed from reference TRBV28 and TRBJ1-1, reads DVKVTQSSRYLVKRTGEKVFLECVQDMDHENMFWYRQDPGLGLRLIYFSYDVKMKEKGDIPEGYSVSREKKERFSLILESASTNQTSMYLCASSKTGNTEAFFGQGTRLTVV.

V usage is TRBV28 and J usage is TRBJ2-3; D unresolved. Germline CDR1 and CDR2: MDHEN and SYDVKM. Trimming left V 6 bases short and J 1 base short, with 14 bases between. The CDR3 extends over 15 amino acids. This chain's CDR3 is CASSTRGLGTDTQYF. The CDR3 DNA reads as TGTGCCAGCAGCACGAGAGGCCTGGGCACAGATACGCAGTATTTT.

This rearrangement joins TRBV5-6 to TRBJ1-4, with D possibly matching TRBD1 (5 bases). This CDR3 has 16 amino acids. Trimming took 3 bases from V and 2 from J, leaving 14 bases between them. The germline V gene encodes CDR1 SGHDT and CDR2 YYEEEE. The CDR3 protein is CASSSQGFGTNEKLFF. The CDR3 DNA is TGTGCCAGCAGCTCGCAGGGCTTTGGCACTAATGAAAAACTGTTTTTT.